The 28 T cell receptor beta chains given below trace back to one sample, sequenced in a study of beta chain features in type 1 diabetes. The whole isolated RNA underwent reverse transcription, so sequencing captured expressed TCRB transcripts. Method: immunoSEQ multiplex PCR; TCRdb's copy keeps in-frame clones and lacks some. The sample contains tens of thousands of clones, about a third of which appear only once. Sequenced: stem cell memory CD4+ T cells from blood. The receptors were gathered from a woman aged 18 to 35 in good health.

A word on this clone: The junction and the germline gene differ at one end; a read error may be behind it. The chain has TRBV18 and TRBJ1-2; D not certain. The CDR3 runs 15 residues. Per the germline V gene, CDR1 is KGHSH and CDR2 is LQKENI. CDR3 amino acids: CASSPTEEQSYGYTF. DNA for the CDR3: TGTGCCAGTTCACCCACGGAGGAACAGTCCTATGGCTACACCTTC.

This rearrangement joins TRBV9 to TRBJ1-2; D is unclear. The V and J ends lost 4 bases and 5 bases respectively, with 18 bases between them. The V gene's germline CDR1 is SGDLS and CDR2 YYNGEE. The CDR3 is 15 residues long. CDR3 sequence (DNA): TGTGCCAGCAGCCTAGGGAGTTTTGAAGAATATGGCTACACCTTC. Translation: CASSLGSFEEYGYTF.

The chain combines TRBV2 with TRBJ1-1, with D tentatively TRBD1 (5 bases). The ends were cut back, 9 bases at V and 5 bases at J, with 16 bases in the middle. The germline V gene has CDR1 SNHLY and CDR2 FYNNEI. The CDR3 extends over 13 amino acids. CDR3 sequence (DNA): TGTGCCAGGAAGAGCAGGGCCCGGACTGAAGCTTTCTTT. Encoded protein: CARKSRARTEAFF.

This clone occurred a few times. The CDR3: CASSRGVGYTF. As DNA, the CDR3 is TGCGCCAGCAGCCGGGGGGTAGGCTACACCTTC. The V gene is TRBV4-3, the J gene TRBJ1-2; weak D call: TRBD1 (5 bases). The CDR3 totals 11 residues. Germline V CDR1 and CDR2: LGHNA, YSLEER. The V gene lost 4 bases and the J gene lost 8 bases, with 8 bases spanning the gap.

The V and J genes are TRBV18 and TRBJ2-5, with 8 bases matching TRBD1. The germline V gene has CDR1 KGHSH and CDR2 LQKENI. The CDR3 is 14 amino acids. The V gene end was trimmed by 3 bases and the J gene end by 2 bases; junction bases not matched to a gene: 2. CDR3 sequence: CASSPGQVQETQYF. CDR3 coding DNA: TGTGCCAGCTCACCGGGACAGGTTCAAGAGACCCAGTACTTC.

The gene calls are TRBV7-2 and TRBJ2-5; 7 nucleotides line up with TRBD2. Unmatched junction bases numbered 8, after V lost 5 bases and J lost 5 bases. This CDR3 has 14 residues. Germline V CDR1 and CDR2: SGHTA, FQGNSA. CDR3 DNA: TGTGCCAGCAGCCCTCCGGGGCGGGAGGAGACCCAGTACTTC. It is translated as CASSPPGREETQYF.

The chain employs TRBV5-1 and TRBJ1-1, with 10 bases aligning to TRBD1. The germline CDR1 and CDR2 sequences are SGHRS and YFSETQ. This CDR3 is built from 15 residues. The V gene end was trimmed by 4 bases and the J gene end by 1 base; junction bases not matched to a gene: 4. DNA of the CDR3: TGCGCCAGCAGCCCCCGGACAGGGGGGAACACTGAAGCTTTCTTT. Protein sequence: CASSPRTGGNTEAFF.

J is TRBJ2-1 and V is TRBV5-1, with D possibly TRBD1 on 6 matching bases. V lost 0 bases and J 6 bases, leaving 10 bases between the germline ends. This CDR3 spans 14 amino acids. Germline CDR1 SGHRS, CDR2 YFSETQ. The CDR3 loop is CASSLGGPVNEQFF. The CDR3 nucleotides are TGCGCCAGCAGCTTGGGGGGGCCGGTCAATGAGCAGTTCTTC.

The V call is TRBV10-3, the J call TRBJ2-2, with D possibly matching TRBD1 (5 bases). The CDR3 is 19 residues long. Germline-derived CDR1 and CDR2 are ENHRY and SYGVKD. Trimming shortened V by 0 bases and J by 1 base, and 18 bases separated the two germline ends. The CDR3 spells CAISESPGKGRRNTGELFF. The CDR3 region has the DNA TGTGCCATCAGTGAGTCCCCAGGGAAGGGGCGGAGGAACACCGGGGAGCTGTTTTTT.

The chain recombines TRBV19 with TRBJ2-5; D is perhaps TRBD1 (6 bases). Germline CDR1 reads LNHDA; CDR2 reads SQIVND (reference sequence). This CDR3 has 15 residues. Between the trimmed V and J ends, which lost 5 bases and 5 bases, there was a span of 18 bases. The CDR3 bases are TGTGCCAGTAGTCCTCTTTCGACAGGACGGGAGACCCAGTACTTC. Protein product: CASSPLSTGRETQYF.

The chain uses TRBV6-5 and TRBJ2-1; 7 bases agree with TRBD2. The CDR3 has 15 residues. V lost 2 bases, J lost 5 bases, and 6 bases stayed unmatched. CDR1 and CDR2 (germline): MNHEY, SVGAGI. The CDR3 DNA follows: TGTGCCAGCAGTTACGGCGGGAGTATGGACAATGAGCAGTTCTTC. Protein product: CASSYGGSMDNEQFF.

This clone was counted only a few times. The gene calls are TRBV18 and TRBJ2-7, with unresolved D. The CDR3 loop spans 16 amino acids. Trimming left V 4 bases short and J 1 base short, with 17 bases between. CDR1 is KGHSH and CDR2 is LQKENI in the germline V gene. The CDR3 nucleotides are TGTGCCAGCTCACAACCTTCTAGAGGCGGTTCCTACGAGCAGTACTTC. Protein product: CASSQPSRGGSYEQYF. The full variable domain, completed using reference TRBV18 and TRBJ2-7, is NAGVMQNPRHLVRRRGQEARLRCSPMKGHSHVYWYRQLPEEGLKFMVYLQKENIIDESGMPKERFSAEFPKEGPSILRIQQVVRGDSAAYFCASSQPSRGGSYEQYFGPGTRLTVT.

The CDR3 here is CASSLGLARTSTDTQYF. The CDR3 nucleotides are TGTGCCAGCAGCTTGGGTTTAGCGAGAACTAGCACAGATACGCAGTATTTT. V usage is TRBV5-5 and J usage is TRBJ2-3; D is perhaps TRBD2 (5 bases). In germline, CDR1 is SGHKS, CDR2 YYEKEE (reference sequence). The CDR3 totals 17 residues. The V end was cut by 0 bases, the J end by 0 bases, with 14 bases between.

This chain joins TRBV7-2 and TRBJ1-2; TRBD1 might be the D (6 bases). Germline V CDR1 and CDR2: SGHTA, FQGNSA. The CDR3 is made up of 13 amino acids. V was pared by 1 base and J by 4 bases, with 7 bases between. This CDR3 reads CASSLDRAYGYTF. The CDR3 nucleotides read TGTGCCAGCAGCTTAGACAGGGCCTATGGCTACACCTTC.

This rearrangement joins TRBV5-1 to TRBJ2-7, with D perhaps matching TRBD2 (5 bases). V was clipped by 7 bases and J by 3 bases, with 17 bases between them. CDR1 SGHRS and CDR2 YFSETQ come from the germline V gene. CDR3 length: 14 amino acids. The CDR3 nucleotides are TGCGCCAGCTCCCGGGAACTGGGGAACTACGAGCAGTACTTC. It codes for CASSRELGNYEQYF.

This clone was seen a handful of times. The gene calls are TRBV30 and TRBJ2-1; D perhaps matches TRBD1 (5 bases). The V end lost 4 bases, the J end lost 4 bases, and 20 bases lay between the germline ends. The CDR3 consists of 16 residues. Germline CDR1 GTSNPN, CDR2 SVGIG (reference sequence). CDR3 amino acids: CAWKQAGSGKYNEQFF. CDR3 nucleotides: TGTGCCTGGAAACAAGCAGGGTCCGGAAAATACAATGAGCAGTTCTTC.

This clone was detected ten times or more. This specimen includes other DNA sequences encoding the same CDR3. The chain couples TRBV18 to TRBJ2-5; D is uncertain. The V end was cut by 5 bases, the J end by 2 bases, with 3 bases between. CDR3 size: 11 residues. CDR1 and CDR2 (germline): KGHSH, LQKENI. This CDR3 reads CASSSQETQYF. In DNA, the CDR3 is TGTGCCAGCTCATCTCAAGAGACCCAGTACTTC.

The chain carries TRBV30 and TRBJ1-5; no definite D call. The CDR3 is 13 residues long. CDR1 GTSNPN and CDR2 SVGIG come from the germline V gene (reference sequence). Trimming left V 0 bases short and J 6 bases short, with 9 bases between. In DNA, the CDR3 is TGTGCCTGGAGTGTACGAGGGCCTCAGCCCCAGCATTTT. Amino acid sequence: CAWSVRGPQPQHF.

J is TRBJ2-7 and V is TRBV9; D perhaps matches TRBD1 (6 bases). This CDR3 region has 14 residues. Trimming cost V 3 bases and J 3 bases, with 13 bases left between them. The germline CDR1 and CDR2 sequences are SGDLS and YYNGEE. Here the CDR3 DNA reads TGTGCCAGCAGCGCGACAGGAACTTTCTACGAGCAGTACTTC. Translated, it gives CASSATGTFYEQYF.

There are a few counts of this clone. Sequence at one end of the junction differs from germline and may be a read error. The V and J genes are TRBV7-7 and TRBJ2-2, with 7 bases that match TRBD1. The CDR3 runs 17 residues. CDR1 is SSHAT and CDR2 is FNYEAQ in the germline V gene (reference sequence). The CDR3 is CASSPSSYRGDTGELFF. CDR3 bases: TGTGCTAGCAGCCCCTCATCCTACAGGGGAGACACCGGGGAGCTGTTTTTT.

This clone came up a few times. The J gene is TRBJ2-1, the V gene TRBV4-2, with 9 bases aligning to TRBD1. The CDR3 length is 15 residues. Germline V CDR1 and CDR2: LGHNA, YNFKEQ. After removal of 1 base from V and 12 bases from J, the junction contained 10 bases not matched to a gene. The CDR3 sequence: CASSQAGQGTIGQFF. CDR3 nucleotides: TGTGCCAGCAGCCAAGCCGGACAGGGGACAATTGGGCAGTTCTTC.

A single count supports this clone. This chain links TRBV5-4 with TRBJ2-1, with 14 bases identical to TRBD2. The trim removed 4 bases at V and 8 bases at J, leaving 8 bases unmatched. The length of the CDR3 is 16 residues. Per the germline V gene, CDR1 is SGHNT and CDR2 is YYREEE (reference sequence). CDR3 in DNA: TGTGCCAGCAGCAAGGGACTAGCGGGGGAACAGGATGAGCAGTTCTTC. This gives the protein CASSKGLAGEQDEQFF.

This clone was found a few times. The genes are TRBV7-9 and TRBJ2-2, with D possibly matching TRBD1 (6 bases). This CDR3 has 15 amino acids. The ends were cut back, 5 bases at V and 0 bases at J, with 10 bases in the middle. The germline V gene encodes CDR1 SEHNR and CDR2 FQNEAQ (reference sequence). CDR3 DNA: TGTGCCAGCAGCCAGGACAGCGCGAACACCGGGGAGCTGTTTTTT. Amino acids: CASSQDSANTGELFF.

This rearrangement joins TRBV5-1 to TRBJ2-3, with D perhaps matching TRBD2 (5 bases). Trimming pared 2 bases from V and 4 bases from J, leaving 11 bases between. The CDR3 is made up of 14 amino acids. Germline V lookup: CDR1 SGHRS, CDR2 YFSETQ. CDR3 in DNA: TGCGCCAGCAGCTTTGGTGGGAGATCAGATACGCAGTATTTT. It is translated as CASSFGGRSDTQYF.

This clone has a handful of counts. V gene TRBV23-1 combines with J gene TRBJ1-5; possibly TRBD1 for D (5 bases). TRBV23-1 is labeled an ORF, and its function is uncertain. This CDR3 region has 13 residues. V was pared by 6 bases and J by 3 bases, with 9 bases between. DNA of the CDR3: TGCGCCAGCAGGCAGGGTCCCAATCAGCCCCAGCATTTT. It translates to CASRQGPNQPQHF.

The chain combines TRBV18 with TRBJ1-1, with D hard to call. V gave up 2 bases and J gave up 1 base, with 8 bases separating them. Germline CDR1 reads KGHSH; CDR2 reads LQKENI. This CDR3 spans 14 amino acids. The CDR3 reads CASSPAGKNTEAFF. The CDR3 DNA reads as TGTGCCAGCTCACCAGCGGGGAAGAACACTGAAGCTTTCTTT.

The chain combines TRBV18 with TRBJ1-1; 7 bases align to TRBD1. Germline V gene data show CDR1 as KGHSH and CDR2 as LQKENI. Trimming took 6 bases from V and 0 from J; bases not matched to a gene: 4. This CDR3 has 14 residues. The CDR3 sequence: CASSPQGVNTEAFF. The CDR3 DNA reads TGTGCCAGCTCCCCGCAGGGGGTGAACACTGAAGCTTTCTTT.

This clone was seen a few times. The chain uses TRBV2 and TRBJ2-1, with TRBD1 as a possible D gene (5 bases). V was shortened by 8 bases and J by 0 bases, with 14 bases between the two germline ends. Germline lookup yields CDR1 SNHLY and CDR2 FYNNEI. The CDR3 contains 15 residues. The CDR3 DNA sequence: TGTGCCAGCGGAGCACAGGAGAACTCCTACAATGAGCAGTTCTTC. It translates to CASGAQENSYNEQFF.